This is a list of T cell receptor beta chains from one sample in a study of high-grade serous ovarian cancer treatment subgroups. Profiled with immunoSEQ multiplex PCR; TCRdb holds only in-frame clones, not every one. The sample carries several thousand clones, approximately 71% recorded once. Sequencing was done on a sample of tumor tissue. Receptors originate from a human donor with high-grade serous ovarian cancer. CDR3s include the opening cysteine and the closing phenylalanine or tryptophan. The D gene is left open where the match is weak. Size values are once, few and many counts, or a class for expanded clones, and some rows have none.

size	V	J	D	DNA	CDR3
-	TRBV6-5	TRBJ1-2	-	TGTGCCAGCAGCCTAGAAGGGATTGGCGGCTACACCTTC	CASSLEGIGGYTF
few	TRBV7-2	TRBJ1-5	-	TGTGCCAGCAGCTTAGAGGCGGATCAGCCCCAGCATTTT	CASSLEADQPQHF
-	TRBV6-5	TRBJ1-4	-	TGTGCCAGCAGGACCCAGGGGCTCGAAAAACTGTTTTTT	CASRTQGLEKLFF
-	TRBV5-1	TRBJ2-5	TRBD2	TGCGCCAGCAGCCCCCACGGGACTAGCGGGGGGCATGAGACCCAGTACTTC	CASSPHGTSGGHETQYF
-	TRBV7-2	TRBJ2-3	TRBD2	TGTGCCAGCAGCTTATTCCCACGCGGGGGTGCGAGCACAGATACGCAGTATTTT	CASSLFPRGGASTDTQYF
-	TRBV7-6	TRBJ2-1	TRBD2	TGTGCCAGCAGCTCCCAAGTAGCGGGGGGATTCTACAATGAGCAGTTCTTC	CASSSQVAGGFYNEQFF
-	TRBV19	TRBJ1-6	-	TGTGCCAGTAGTCCTACACAGGGAGCGGGATCCTATAATTCACCCCTCCACTTT	CASSPTQGAGSYNSPLHF
few	TRBV9	TRBJ1-1	TRBD1	TGTGCCAGCAGCGAACAGGGGGCGGGCACTGAAGCTTTCTTT	CASSEQGAGTEAFF
-	TRBV27	TRBJ2-1	TRBD2	TGTGCCAGCAGTTTATCCTGGCGGGGGGGCTCCTACAATGAGCAGTTCTTC	CASSLSWRGGSYNEQFF
few	TRBV7-2	TRBJ2-3	TRBD2	TGTGCCAGCAGCCAACCTTGGGTGCGGGGGGGCAGCACAGATACGCAGTATTTT	CASSQPWVRGGSTDTQYF
-	TRBV5-1	TRBJ2-7	-	TGCGCCAGCAGCTTGGACTACGAGCAGTACTTC	CASSLDYEQYF
-	TRBV18	TRBJ2-2	-	TGTGCCAGCTCGCCCCGCGGGACGGACACCGGGGAGCTGTTTTTT	CASSPRGTDTGELFF
-	TRBV5-1	TRBJ2-5	-	TGCGCCAGCAGCGGCCTACAAGAGACCCAGTACTTC	CASSGLQETQYF
-	TRBV5-1	TRBJ2-1	TRBD2	TGCGCCAGCAGCTTGACTAGCGGGGGGGCCGATGAGCAGTTCTTC	CASSLTSGGADEQFF
-	TRBV9	TRBJ1-4	-	TGTGCCAGCAGCGCCGGGGGGGGGACTAATGAAAAACTGTTTTTT	CASSAGGGTNEKLFF
-	TRBV7-2	TRBJ1-5	-	TGTGCCAGCAGCTTAGCGCTAGGGGGCAATCAGCCCCAGCATTTT	CASSLALGGNQPQHF
few	TRBV19	TRBJ1-1	-	TGTGCCAGTAGGTCGGAGGGACAAAGACCGAACACTGAAGCTTTCTTT	CASRSEGQRPNTEAFF
few	TRBV6-1	TRBJ2-5	-	TGTGCCAGCAGTGATAGGGGGGGTTGGGAGACCCAGTACTTC	CASSDRGGWETQYF
few	TRBV5-5	TRBJ1-6	TRBD1	TGTGCCAGCAGCTTAGAGACAGGGAACTCACCCCTCCACTTT	CASSLETGNSPLHF